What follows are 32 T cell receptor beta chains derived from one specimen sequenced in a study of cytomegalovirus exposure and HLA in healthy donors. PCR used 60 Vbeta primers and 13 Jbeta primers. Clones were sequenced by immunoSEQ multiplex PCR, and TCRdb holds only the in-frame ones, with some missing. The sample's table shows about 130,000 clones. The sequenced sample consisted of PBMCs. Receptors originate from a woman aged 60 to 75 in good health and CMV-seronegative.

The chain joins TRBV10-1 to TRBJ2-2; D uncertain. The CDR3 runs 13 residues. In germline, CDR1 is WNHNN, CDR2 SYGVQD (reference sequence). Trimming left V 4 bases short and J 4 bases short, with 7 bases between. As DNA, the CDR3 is TGCGCCAGCAGTGGGCAGGCCACCGGGGAGCTGTTTTTT. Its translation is CASSGQATGELFF.

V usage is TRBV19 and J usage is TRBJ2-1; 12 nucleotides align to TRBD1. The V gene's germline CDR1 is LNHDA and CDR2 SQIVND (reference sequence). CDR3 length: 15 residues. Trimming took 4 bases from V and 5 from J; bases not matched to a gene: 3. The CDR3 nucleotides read TGTGCCAGTAGTACCCGGGACAGGGGGCACAATGAGCAGTTCTTC. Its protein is CASSTRDRGHNEQFF. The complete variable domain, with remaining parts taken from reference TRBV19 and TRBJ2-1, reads DGGITQSPKYLFRKEGQNVTLSCEQNLNHDAMYWYRQDPGQGLRLIYYSQIVNDFQKGDIAEGYSVSREKKESFPLTVTSAQKNPTAFYLCASSTRDRGHNEQFFGPGTRLTVL.

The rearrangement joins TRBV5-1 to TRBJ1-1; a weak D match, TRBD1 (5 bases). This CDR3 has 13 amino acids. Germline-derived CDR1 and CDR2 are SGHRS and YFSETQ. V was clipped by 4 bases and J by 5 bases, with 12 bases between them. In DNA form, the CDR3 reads TGCGCCAGCAGCCGCGCCCAGGGTACTGAAGCTTTCTTT. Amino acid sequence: CASSRAQGTEAFF. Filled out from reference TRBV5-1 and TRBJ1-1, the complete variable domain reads KAGVTQTPRYLIKTRGQQVTLSCSPISGHRSVSWYQQTPGQGLQFLFEYFSETQRNKGNFPGRFSGRQFSNSRSEMNVSTLELGDSALYLCASSRAQGTEAFFGQGTRLTVV.

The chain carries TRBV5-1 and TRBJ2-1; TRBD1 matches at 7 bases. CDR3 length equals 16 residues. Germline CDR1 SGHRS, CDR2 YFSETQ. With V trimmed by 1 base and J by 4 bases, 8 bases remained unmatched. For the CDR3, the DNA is TGCGCCAGCAGCTTGCGGTCCGACAGGGTATACAATGAGCAGTTCTTC. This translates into CASSLRSDRVYNEQFF.

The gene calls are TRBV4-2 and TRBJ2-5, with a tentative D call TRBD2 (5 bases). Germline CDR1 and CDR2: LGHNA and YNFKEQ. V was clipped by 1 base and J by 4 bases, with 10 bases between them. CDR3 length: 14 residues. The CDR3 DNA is TGTGCCAGCAGCCAAGGGTCGGGGTCAGAGACCCAGTACTTC. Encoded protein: CASSQGSGSETQYF.

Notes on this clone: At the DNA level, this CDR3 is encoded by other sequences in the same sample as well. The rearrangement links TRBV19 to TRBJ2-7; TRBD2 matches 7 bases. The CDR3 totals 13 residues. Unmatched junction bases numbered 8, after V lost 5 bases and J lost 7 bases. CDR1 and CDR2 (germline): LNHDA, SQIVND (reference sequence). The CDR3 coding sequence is TGTGCCAGTAGTGTAACACTAGCGCGGGAGCAGTACTTC. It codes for CASSVTLAREQYF.

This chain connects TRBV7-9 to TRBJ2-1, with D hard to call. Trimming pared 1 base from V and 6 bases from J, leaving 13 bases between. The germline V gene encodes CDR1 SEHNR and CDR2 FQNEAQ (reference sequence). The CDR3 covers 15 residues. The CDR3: CASSLVYELPNEQFF. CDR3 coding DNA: TGTGCCAGCAGCTTAGTCTACGAACTGCCCAATGAGCAGTTCTTC.

The CDR3 sequence is CASNLQEGMGTDTQYF. DNA for the CDR3: TGTGCCAGCAATCTCCAGGAGGGGATGGGCACAGATACGCAGTATTTT. The chain employs TRBV7-3 and TRBJ2-3; TRBD2 might be the D (6 bases). This CDR3 contains 16 residues. Germline CDR1 SGHTA, CDR2 FQGTGA. Trimming pared 7 bases from V and 1 base from J, leaving 18 bases between. Using reference TRBV7-3 and TRBJ2-3 for the parts outside the CDR3, the full variable domain is GAGVSQTPSNKVTEKGKYVELRCDPISGHTALYWYRQSLGQGPEFLIYFQGTGAADDSGLPNDRFFAVRPEGSVSTLKIQRTERGDSAVYLCASNLQEGMGTDTQYFGPGTRLTVL.

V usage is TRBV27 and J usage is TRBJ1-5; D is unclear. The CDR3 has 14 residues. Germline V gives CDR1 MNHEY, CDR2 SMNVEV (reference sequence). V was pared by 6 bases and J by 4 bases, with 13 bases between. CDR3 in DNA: TGTGCCAGCAGAAGACCTCAGGCTAATCAGCCCCAGCATTTT. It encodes CASRRPQANQPQHF.

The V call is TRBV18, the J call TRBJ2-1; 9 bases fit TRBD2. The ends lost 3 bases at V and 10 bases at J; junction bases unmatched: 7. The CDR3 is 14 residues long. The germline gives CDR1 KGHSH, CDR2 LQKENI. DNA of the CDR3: TGTGCCAGCTCACCGGGACTAGCTGAACGGGAGCAGTTCTTC. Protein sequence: CASSPGLAEREQFF.

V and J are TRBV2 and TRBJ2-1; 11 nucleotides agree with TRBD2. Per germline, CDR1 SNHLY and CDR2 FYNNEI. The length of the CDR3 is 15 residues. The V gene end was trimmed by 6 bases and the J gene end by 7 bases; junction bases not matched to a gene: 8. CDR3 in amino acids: CASRIAGGPQNEQFF. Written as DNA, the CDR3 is TGTGCCAGCAGAATAGCGGGAGGGCCTCAGAATGAGCAGTTCTTC.

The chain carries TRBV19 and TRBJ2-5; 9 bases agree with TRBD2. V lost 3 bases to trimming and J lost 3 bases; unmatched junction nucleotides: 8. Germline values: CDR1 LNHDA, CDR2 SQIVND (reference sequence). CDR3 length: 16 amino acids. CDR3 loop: CASSIQAGGLKETQYF. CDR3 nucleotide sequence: TGTGCCAGTAGTATTCAAGCGGGGGGCTTGAAAGAGACCCAGTACTTC.

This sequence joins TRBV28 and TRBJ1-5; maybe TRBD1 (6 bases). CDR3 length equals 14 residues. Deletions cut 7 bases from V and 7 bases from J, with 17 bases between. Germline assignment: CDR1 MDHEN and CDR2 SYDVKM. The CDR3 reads CASNRGGAGQPQHF. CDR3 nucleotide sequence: TGTGCCAGCAACCGGGGGGGGGCAGGGCAGCCCCAGCATTTT.

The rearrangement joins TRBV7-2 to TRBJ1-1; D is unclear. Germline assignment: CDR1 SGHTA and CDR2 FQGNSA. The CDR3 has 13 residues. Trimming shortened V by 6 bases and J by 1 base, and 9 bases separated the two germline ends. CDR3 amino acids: CASSYQRNTEAFF. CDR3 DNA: TGTGCCAGCAGTTATCAGCGGAACACTGAAGCTTTCTTT. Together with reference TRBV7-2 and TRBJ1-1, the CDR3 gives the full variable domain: GAGVSQSPSNKVTEKGKDVELRCDPISGHTALYWYRQSLGQGLEFLIYFQGNSAPDKSGLPSDRFSAERTGGSVSTLTIQRTQQEDSAVYLCASSYQRNTEAFFGQGTRLTVV.

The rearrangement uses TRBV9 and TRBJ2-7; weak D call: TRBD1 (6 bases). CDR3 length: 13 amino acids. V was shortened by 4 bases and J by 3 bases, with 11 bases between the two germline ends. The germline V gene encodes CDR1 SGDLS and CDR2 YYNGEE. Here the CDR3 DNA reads TGTGCCAGCAGCTCTGGACAGTTCTACGAGCAGTACTTC. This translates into CASSSGQFYEQYF.

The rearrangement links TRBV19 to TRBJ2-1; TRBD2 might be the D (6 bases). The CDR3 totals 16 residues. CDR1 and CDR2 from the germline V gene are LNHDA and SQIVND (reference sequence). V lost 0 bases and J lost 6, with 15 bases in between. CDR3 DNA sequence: TGTGCCAGTAGTATAGATGGAGGGGAAGGAAGCAATGAGCAGTTCTTC. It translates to CASSIDGGEGSNEQFF. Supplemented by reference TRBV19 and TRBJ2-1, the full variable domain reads DGGITQSPKYLFRKEGQNVTLSCEQNLNHDAMYWYRQDPGQGLRLIYYSQIVNDFQKGDIAEGYSVSREKKESFPLTVTSAQKNPTAFYLCASSIDGGEGSNEQFFGPGTRLTVL.

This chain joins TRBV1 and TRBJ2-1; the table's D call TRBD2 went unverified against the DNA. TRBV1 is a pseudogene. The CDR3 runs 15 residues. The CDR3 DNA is TGCACCAGCAGCCAGAGCGGGGGCTCCTACAATGAGCAGTTCTTC. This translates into CTSSQSGGSYNEQFF.

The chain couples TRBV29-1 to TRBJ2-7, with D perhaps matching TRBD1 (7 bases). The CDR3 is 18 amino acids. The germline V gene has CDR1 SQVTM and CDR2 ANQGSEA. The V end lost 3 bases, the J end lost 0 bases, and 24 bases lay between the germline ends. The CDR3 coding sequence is TGCAGCGTTGAGGGTGGGCGTGGGGGGACAGAAGACTCCTACGAGCAGTACTTC. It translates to CSVEGGRGGTEDSYEQYF.

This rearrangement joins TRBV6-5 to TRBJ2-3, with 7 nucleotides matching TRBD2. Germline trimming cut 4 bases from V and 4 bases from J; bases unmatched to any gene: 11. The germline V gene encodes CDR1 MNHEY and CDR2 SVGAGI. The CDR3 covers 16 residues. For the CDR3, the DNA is TGTGCCAGCAGTTCCTACTCGGCGGGAGACGCAGATACGCAGTATTTT. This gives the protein CASSSYSAGDADTQYF.

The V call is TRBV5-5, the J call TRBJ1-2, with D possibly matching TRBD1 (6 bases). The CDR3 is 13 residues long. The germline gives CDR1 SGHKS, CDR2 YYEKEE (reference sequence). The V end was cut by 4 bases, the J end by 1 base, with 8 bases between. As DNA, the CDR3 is TGTGCCAGCAGCCAACAGGGTAACTATGGCTACACCTTC. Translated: CASSQQGNYGYTF. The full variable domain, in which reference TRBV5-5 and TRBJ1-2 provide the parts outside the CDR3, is DAGVTQSPTHLIKTRGQQVTLRCSPISGHKSVSWYQQVLGQGPQFIFQYYEKEERGRGNFPDRFSARQFPNYSSELNVNALLLGDSALYLCASSQQGNYGYTFGSGTRLTVV.

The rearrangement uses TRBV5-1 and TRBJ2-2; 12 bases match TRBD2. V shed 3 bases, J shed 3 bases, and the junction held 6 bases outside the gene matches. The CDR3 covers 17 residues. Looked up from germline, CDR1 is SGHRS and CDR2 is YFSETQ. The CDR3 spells CASSSTSGGGYTGELFF. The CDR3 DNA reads TGCGCCAGCAGCTCGACTAGCGGGGGAGGTTACACCGGGGAGCTGTTTTTT. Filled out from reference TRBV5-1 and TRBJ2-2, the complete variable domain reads KAGVTQTPRYLIKTRGQQVTLSCSPISGHRSVSWYQQTPGQGLQFLFEYFSETQRNKGNFPGRFSGRQFSNSRSEMNVSTLELGDSALYLCASSSTSGGGYTGELFFGEGSRLTVL.

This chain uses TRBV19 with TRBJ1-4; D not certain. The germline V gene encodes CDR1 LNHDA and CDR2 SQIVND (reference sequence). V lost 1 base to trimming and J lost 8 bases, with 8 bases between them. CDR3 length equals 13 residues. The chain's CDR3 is CASSIALGEKLFF. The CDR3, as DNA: TGTGCCAGTAGTATAGCCCTGGGCGAAAAACTGTTTTTT.

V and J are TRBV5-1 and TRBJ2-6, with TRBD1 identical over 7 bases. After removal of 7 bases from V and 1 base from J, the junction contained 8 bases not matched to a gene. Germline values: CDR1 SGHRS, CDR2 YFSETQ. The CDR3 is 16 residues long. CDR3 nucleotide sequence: TGCGCCAGCGGGTCGGGACAGCTGTCTGGGGCCAACGTCCTGACTTTC. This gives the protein CASGSGQLSGANVLTF.

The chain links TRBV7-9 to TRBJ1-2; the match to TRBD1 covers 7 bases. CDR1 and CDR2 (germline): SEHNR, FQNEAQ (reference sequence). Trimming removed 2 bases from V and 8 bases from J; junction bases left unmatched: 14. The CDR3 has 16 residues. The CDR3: CASSLYRQGGKEGYTF. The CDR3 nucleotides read TGTGCCAGCAGCTTATATCGACAGGGCGGAAAAGAAGGCTACACCTTC.

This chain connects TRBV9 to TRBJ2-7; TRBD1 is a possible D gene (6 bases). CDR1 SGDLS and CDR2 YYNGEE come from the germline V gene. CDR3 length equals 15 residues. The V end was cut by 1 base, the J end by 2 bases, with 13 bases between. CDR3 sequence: CASSVFPDSAYEQYF. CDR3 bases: TGTGCCAGCAGCGTATTCCCGGACAGCGCCTACGAGCAGTACTTC.

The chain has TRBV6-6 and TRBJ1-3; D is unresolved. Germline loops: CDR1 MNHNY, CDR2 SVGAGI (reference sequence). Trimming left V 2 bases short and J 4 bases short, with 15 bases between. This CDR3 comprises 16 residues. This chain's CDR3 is CASSYIVARSGNTIYF. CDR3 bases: TGTGCCAGCAGTTACATTGTTGCCAGGTCGGGAAACACCATATATTTT.

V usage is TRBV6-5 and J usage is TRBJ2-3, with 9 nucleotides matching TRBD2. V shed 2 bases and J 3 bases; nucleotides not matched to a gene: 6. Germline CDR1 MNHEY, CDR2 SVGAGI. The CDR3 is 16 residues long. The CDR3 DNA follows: TGTGCCAGCAGTTACGAGGGCGGGAGGGTTACAGATACGCAGTATTTT. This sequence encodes CASSYEGGRVTDTQYF.

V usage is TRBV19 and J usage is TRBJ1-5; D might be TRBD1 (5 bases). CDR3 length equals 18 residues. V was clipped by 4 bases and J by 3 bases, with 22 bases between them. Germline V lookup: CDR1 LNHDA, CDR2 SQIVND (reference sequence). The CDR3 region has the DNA TGTGCCAGTAGTACCTACATTCAGGGAAAGCCCTACAATCAGCCCCAGCATTTT. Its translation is CASSTYIQGKPYNQPQHF.

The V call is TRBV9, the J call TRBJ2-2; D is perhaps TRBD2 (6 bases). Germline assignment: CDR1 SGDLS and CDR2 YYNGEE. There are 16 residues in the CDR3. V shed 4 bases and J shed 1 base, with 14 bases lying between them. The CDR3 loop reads CASSQGGGMNTGELFF. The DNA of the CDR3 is TGTGCCAGCAGCCAAGGTGGGGGGATGAACACCGGGGAGCTGTTTTTT.

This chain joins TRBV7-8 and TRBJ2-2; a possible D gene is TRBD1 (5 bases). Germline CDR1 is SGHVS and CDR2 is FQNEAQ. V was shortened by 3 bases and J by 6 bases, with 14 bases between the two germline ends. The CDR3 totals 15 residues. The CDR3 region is CASSFQGDVAGELFF. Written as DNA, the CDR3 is TGTGCCAGCAGCTTTCAGGGTGACGTCGCCGGGGAGCTGTTTTTT.

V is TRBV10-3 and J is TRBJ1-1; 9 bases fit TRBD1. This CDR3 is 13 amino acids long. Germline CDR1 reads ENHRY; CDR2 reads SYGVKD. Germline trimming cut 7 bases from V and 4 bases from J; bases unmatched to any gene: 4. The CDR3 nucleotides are TGTGCCATCAACCCGGGACAGGGCACTGAAGCTTTCTTT. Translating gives CAINPGQGTEAFF.

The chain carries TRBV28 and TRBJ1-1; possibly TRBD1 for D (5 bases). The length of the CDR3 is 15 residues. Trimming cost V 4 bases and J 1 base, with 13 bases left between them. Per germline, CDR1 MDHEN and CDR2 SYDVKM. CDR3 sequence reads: CASSSPMGPNTEAFF. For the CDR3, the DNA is TGTGCCAGCAGTTCCCCGATGGGGCCGAACACTGAAGCTTTCTTT.